These 26 T cell receptor beta chains were sequenced from one sample in a study of beta chain features in type 1 diabetes. Study-wide results and caveats: Among all four CD4+ subsets, Type 1 diabetes patients had TCRB CDR3s that were moderately but significantly shorter.

No cognate antigen is known for these TCRs. The study reverse transcribed the entire isolated RNA, so it sequenced expressed TCRB transcripts. The repertoire was sequenced with immunoSEQ multiplex PCR; TCRdb's copy has only in-frame clones and lacks some. The table includes under 150,000 clones, roughly 17% detected once. The sample was central memory CD4+ T cells from blood. The receptors were sampled from a man younger than 35 with type 1 diabetes.

In DNA, the CDR3 is TGCGCCAGCACTCCCTTCGGGGAAAACACTGAAGCTTTCTTT. Its protein is CASTPFGENTEAFF. The chain has TRBV5-1 and TRBJ1-1, with D unresolved. This CDR3 region has 14 residues. The V end was cut by 6 bases, the J end by 2 bases, with 14 bases between. CDR1 SGHRS and CDR2 YFSETQ come from the germline V gene.

The gene calls are TRBV7-9 and TRBJ2-7; the D gene is possibly TRBD2 (5 bases). Germline V CDR1 and CDR2: SEHNR, FQNEAQ (reference sequence). V lost 1 base to trimming and J lost 4 bases, with 14 bases between them. The CDR3 has 15 amino acids. The CDR3, as DNA: TGTGCCAGCAGCTTAGTAGTCCTAGCAGATTACGAGCAGTACTTC. It codes for CASSLVVLADYEQYF.

The gene calls are TRBV29-1 and TRBJ2-3; D is uncertain. Per the germline V gene, CDR1 is SQVTM and CDR2 is ANQGSEA. V was trimmed by 3 bases and J by 0 bases, leaving 13 bases between them. This CDR3 has 15 residues. The CDR3 region is CSVDPESTSTDTQYF. DNA for the CDR3: TGCAGCGTTGACCCTGAATCAACTAGCACAGATACGCAGTATTTT.

This clone came up a few times. The V call is TRBV29-1, the J call TRBJ2-7; unclear D gene. The germline gives CDR1 SQVTM, CDR2 ANQGSEA. The ends were cut back, 6 bases at V and 0 bases at J, with 15 bases in the middle. The CDR3 has 14 amino acids. The DNA for the CDR3 is TGCAGCGTCCAAACTCCTGCCAGCTCCTACGAGCAGTACTTC. Amino acid sequence: CSVQTPASSYEQYF.

This clone has a handful of counts. The chain joins TRBV28 to TRBJ1-4; 7 bases agree with TRBD1. Germline V gene lookup returns CDR1 MDHEN and CDR2 SYDVKM. The CDR3 loop spans 13 amino acids. V gave up 2 bases and J gave up 13 bases; unmatched junction bases: 7. DNA of the CDR3: TGTGCCAGCAGTTTAAAGGGACAGCTCCGACTGTTTTTT. This encodes CASSLKGQLRLFF. Complete variable domain (other parts from reference TRBV28 and TRBJ1-4): DVKVTQSSRYLVKRTGEKVFLECVQDMDHENMFWYRQDPGLGLRLIYFSYDVKMKEKGDIPEGYSVSREKKERFSLILESASTNQTSMYLCASSLKGQLRLFFGSGTQLSVL.

This chain uses TRBV19 with TRBJ2-7; maybe TRBD2 (5 bases). This CDR3 has 13 amino acids. Looked up from germline, CDR1 is LNHDA and CDR2 is SQIVND (reference sequence). The V end lost 5 bases, the J end lost 3 bases, and 11 bases lay between the germline ends. In DNA, the CDR3 is TGTGCCAGTAGTCCGGGATACAGCTACGAGCAGTACTTC. It codes for CASSPGYSYEQYF.

Here the CDR3 reads CASSWAGGDIQYF. CDR3 in DNA: TGTGCCAGCAGTTGGGCAGGAGGCGACATTCAGTACTTC. V is TRBV28 and J is TRBJ2-4, with TRBD2 as a possible D gene (5 bases). Germline CDR1 MDHEN, CDR2 SYDVKM. The CDR3 has 13 residues. Trimming took 4 bases from V and 8 from J, leaving 12 bases between them.

This clone was detected only a few times. The V call is TRBV12-5, the J call TRBJ2-5; D possibly uses TRBD1 or TRBD2 (5 bases each). V lost 6 bases, J lost 2 bases, and 13 bases lay in between. Germline CDR1 is LGHNT and CDR2 is FRNRAP. This CDR3 is 14 amino acids long. The CDR3, as DNA: TGTGCTAGTGGCCCGGGGACGGGGCAAGAGACCCAGTACTTC. Amino acid sequence: CASGPGTGQETQYF. Full variable domain (rest looked up from reference TRBV12-5 and TRBJ2-5): DARVTQTPRHKVTEMGQEVTMRCQPILGHNTVFWYRQTMMQGLELLAYFRNRAPLDDSGMPKDRFSAEMPDATLATLKIQPSEPRDSAVYFCASGPGTGQETQYFGPGTRLLVL.

The chain couples TRBV30 to TRBJ1-3, with D hard to call. The CDR3 loop spans 12 amino acids. The ends were cut back, 3 bases at V and 0 bases at J, with 3 bases in the middle. Germline V CDR1 and CDR2: GTSNPN, SVGIG (reference sequence). CDR3 residues: CAWSPSGNTIYF. The CDR3 DNA reads TGTGCCTGGAGCCCCTCTGGAAACACCATATATTTT.

V usage is TRBV18 and J usage is TRBJ2-1; TRBD2 aligns across 7 bases. The V and J ends lost 3 bases and 0 bases, in that order; junction bases with no gene match: 5. The CDR3 has 16 amino acids. Germline CDR1 is KGHSH and CDR2 is LQKENI. The CDR3 DNA follows: TGTGCCAGCTCACCCCCTAGCGGAGGCTCCTACAATGAGCAGTTCTTC. It specifies CASSPPSGGSYNEQFF.

The sample holds many counts of this clone. This chain joins TRBV18 and TRBJ2-5; 9 bases align to TRBD1. CDR3 length: 15 amino acids. Unmatched junction bases numbered 12, after V lost 8 bases and J lost 5 bases. Looked up from germline, CDR1 is KGHSH and CDR2 is LQKENI. Here the CDR3 reads CASDDFGTGLETQYF. CDR3 DNA: TGTGCCAGCGACGATTTCGGGACAGGGTTGGAGACCCAGTACTTC.

This chain uses TRBV7-2 with TRBJ2-3; no clear D gene. Germline values: CDR1 SGHTA, CDR2 FQGNSA. V gave up 3 bases and J gave up 6 bases, with 10 bases separating them. CDR3 size: 13 residues. The CDR3 is CASSFGRSDTQYF. The CDR3 DNA sequence: TGTGCCAGCAGCTTTGGACGTTCGGATACGCAGTATTTT.

This clone occurred a few times. V gene TRBV5-1 combines with J gene TRBJ2-2; D is perhaps TRBD1 or TRBD2 (5 bases each). The CDR3 covers 15 residues. Trimming shortened V by 8 bases and J by 0 bases, and 14 bases separated the two germline ends. The V gene's germline CDR1 is SGHRS and CDR2 YFSETQ. The CDR3 DNA sequence: TGCGCCAGTTTGTGGGGGACCACGAACACCGGGGAGCTGTTTTTT. This sequence encodes CASLWGTTNTGELFF. The entire variable domain, with the rest obtained from reference TRBV5-1 and TRBJ2-2, is as follows: KAGVTQTPRYLIKTRGQQVTLSCSPISGHRSVSWYQQTPGQGLQFLFEYFSETQRNKGNFPGRFSGRQFSNSRSEMNVSTLELGDSALYLCASLWGTTNTGELFFGEGSRLTVL.

This clone has a handful of counts. The chain employs TRBV11-2 and TRBJ2-4; D unresolved. The CDR3 loop spans 16 amino acids. Germline V gene sequence: CDR1 SGHAT, CDR2 FQNNGV. V gave up 0 bases and J gave up 0 bases, with 9 bases separating them. The CDR3 sequence is CASSLDLVLAKNIQYF. The DNA of the CDR3 is TGTGCCAGCAGCTTAGATCTTGTACTAGCCAAAAACATTCAGTACTTC. Together with reference TRBV11-2 and TRBJ2-4, the CDR3 gives the full variable domain: EAGVAQSPRYKIIEKRQSVAFWCNPISGHATLYWYQQILGQGPKLLIQFQNNGVVDDSQLPKDRFSAERLKGVDSTLKIQPAKLEDSAVYLCASSLDLVLAKNIQYFGAGTRLSVL.

Sample share makes this clone medium-sized. The V call is TRBV29-1, the J call TRBJ2-7, with 9 positions matching TRBD1. The V segment lost 4 bases and the J segment 3 bases; nucleotides outside the gene matches: 1. The CDR3 contains 12 residues. CDR1 SQVTM and CDR2 ANQGSEA come from the germline V gene. Written as DNA, the CDR3 is TGCAGCGTTGGGGACAGGGACTACGAGCAGTACTTC. Translated, it gives CSVGDRDYEQYF.

This clone has only a few counts. This sequence joins TRBV15 and TRBJ1-4, with 7 bases fitting TRBD1. V lost 2 bases and J lost 4; bases outside the gene matches: 4. Germline CDR1 is LNHNV and CDR2 is YYDKDF (reference sequence). The CDR3 has 15 residues. The CDR3 sequence is CATSRQGTDNEKLFF. The CDR3, as DNA: TGTGCCACCAGCAGACAGGGGACAGATAATGAAAAACTGTTTTTT.

Here the CDR3 DNA reads TGTGCCATCAGTGTTAATAGCGCTAGCACAGATACGCAGTATTTT. Translating gives CAISVNSASTDTQYF. The rearrangement joins TRBV10-3 to TRBJ2-3; tentative D call: TRBD2 (5 bases). Looked up from germline, CDR1 is ENHRY and CDR2 is SYGVKD. V dropped 4 bases and J dropped 0 bases, with 11 bases sitting between them. This CDR3 has 15 residues.

This clone occurred a few times. The rearrangement links TRBV18 to TRBJ1-1, with unresolved D. Per the germline V gene, CDR1 is KGHSH and CDR2 is LQKENI. The CDR3 consists of 14 residues. The V end lost 3 bases, the J end lost 1 base, and 9 bases lay between the germline ends. CDR3 coding DNA: TGTGCCAGCTCACCGAGGGAGAAGAACACTGAAGCTTTCTTT. This encodes CASSPREKNTEAFF.

This clone was picked up a small number of times. J is TRBJ1-2 and V is TRBV6-1, with 8 bases that match TRBD1. Germline trimming cut 0 bases from V and 3 bases from J; bases unmatched to any gene: 9. The CDR3 is 17 residues long. From germline, CDR1 is MNHNS and CDR2 SASEGT. CDR3 DNA sequence: TGTGCCAGCAGTGAAGCGCTCGGACAGGGTAACTACTATGGCTACACCTTC. This translates into CASSEALGQGNYYGYTF.

This clone was counted a few times. V and J are TRBV18 and TRBJ2-1; D call uncertain. CDR1 and CDR2 from the germline V gene are KGHSH and LQKENI. V was clipped by 3 bases and J by 0 bases, with 12 bases between them. The CDR3 is 16 amino acids. The CDR3 region has the DNA TGTGCCAGCTCACCGCCGATGGCGAGCTCCTACAATGAGCAGTTCTTC. The encoded protein is CASSPPMASSYNEQFF.

This clone was seen a handful of times. The chain links TRBV4-2 to TRBJ2-1, with TRBD2 as a possible D gene (6 bases). V was clipped by 3 bases and J by 9 bases, with 15 bases between them. The CDR3 extends over 14 amino acids. Looked up from germline, CDR1 is LGHNA and CDR2 is YNFKEQ. The CDR3 region has the DNA TGTGCCAGCAGCCAGAGGGGACTGGTGCCTGAGCAGTTCTTC. Its translation is CASSQRGLVPEQFF.

This clone occurred a few times. J is TRBJ2-3 and V is TRBV5-1, with 8 bases lining up with TRBD2. With 4 bases clipped from V and 5 bases from J, the junction kept 6 bases outside the gene matches. The CDR3 contains 14 residues. Germline CDR1 is SGHRS and CDR2 is YFSETQ. The CDR3 sequence: CASSPGGAEDTQYF. DNA for the CDR3: TGCGCCAGCAGCCCCGGGGGGGCCGAAGATACGCAGTATTTT.

The J gene is TRBJ1-1, the V gene TRBV7-9; D unresolved. V lost 4 bases and J lost 5, with 14 bases in between. The length of the CDR3 is 14 residues. Per the germline V gene, CDR1 is SEHNR and CDR2 is FQNEAQ (reference sequence). The CDR3 coding sequence is TGTGCCAGCAGCTCCCGGGTAGGGAGTACTGAAGCTTTCTTT. Amino acids: CASSSRVGSTEAFF.

The table lists this clone with many counts. The rearrangement links TRBV5-1 to TRBJ1-1; tentatively, D is TRBD1 (5 bases). The CDR3 is made up of 13 amino acids. The V gene's germline CDR1 is SGHRS and CDR2 YFSETQ. Trimming shortened V by 0 bases and J by 4 bases, and 7 bases separated the two germline ends. The CDR3 reads CASSLGQSTEAFF. The DNA for the CDR3 is TGCGCCAGCAGCTTGGGACAGTCCACTGAAGCTTTCTTT.

This clone has a single count. The genes are TRBV14 and TRBJ1-4, with D unresolved. Trimming removed 7 bases at V and 7 bases at J, with 10 bases between. The CDR3 loop spans 12 amino acids. The germline V gene encodes CDR1 SGHDN and CDR2 FVKESK. The CDR3 nucleotides are TGTGCCAGCATGAGGAGCGGTGAAAAACTGTTTTTT. The encoded protein is CASMRSGEKLFF.

This clone was observed a handful of times. This sequence joins TRBV29-1 and TRBJ2-1; tentatively, D is TRBD1 (5 bases). Per germline, CDR1 SQVTM and CDR2 ANQGSEA. CDR3 length: 12 amino acids. The V end was cut by 4 bases, the J end by 9 bases, with 13 bases between. In DNA, the CDR3 is TGCAGCGTTGCAGGGCTCGACGTTGAGCAGTTCTTC. This sequence encodes CSVAGLDVEQFF.